The clone carrying this T cell receptor (beta chain) appeared once. Its antigen is not identified. The data originate from a study of OX40 agonist ivuxolimab in advanced cancers. The overall study: The group had a mean age of around 60 years, ranged from about 23 to 85, and was 80% to 85% male. Earlier anti-PD-1, anti-PD-L1 or anti-CTLA-4 therapy was permitted; 35% to 50% had received some.

Germline V gene sequence: CDR1 MDHEN, CDR2 SYDVKM. The CDR3 has 15 residues. V lost 5 bases and J lost 2; bases outside the gene matches: 8. Only in-frame clones appear in the TCRdb table, and some are missing; sequencing was by immunoSEQ multiplex PCR. The sample shows about 60,000 clones, about 89% of them seen only once. Broader study findings: Normalized T-cell clonal expansion was also low in a subset of nonresponders. Those patients achieving a partial response at 0.1-3.0 mg/kg showed among the lowest clonal expansion.

The rearrangement links TRBV28 to TRBJ1-2, with 7 bases lining up with TRBD1. Here the sequenced sample was CD4+ or CD8+ T cells sorted from blood, taken in a trial of the OX40 agonist ivuxolimab. The receptor was derived from an adult with an advanced solid tumor such as melanoma, head and neck, liver or kidney cancer. CDR3 coding DNA: TGTGCCAGCAGTCCACCCCCGGACAGGAACTATGGCTACACCTTC. Its protein is CASSPPPDRNYGYTF.